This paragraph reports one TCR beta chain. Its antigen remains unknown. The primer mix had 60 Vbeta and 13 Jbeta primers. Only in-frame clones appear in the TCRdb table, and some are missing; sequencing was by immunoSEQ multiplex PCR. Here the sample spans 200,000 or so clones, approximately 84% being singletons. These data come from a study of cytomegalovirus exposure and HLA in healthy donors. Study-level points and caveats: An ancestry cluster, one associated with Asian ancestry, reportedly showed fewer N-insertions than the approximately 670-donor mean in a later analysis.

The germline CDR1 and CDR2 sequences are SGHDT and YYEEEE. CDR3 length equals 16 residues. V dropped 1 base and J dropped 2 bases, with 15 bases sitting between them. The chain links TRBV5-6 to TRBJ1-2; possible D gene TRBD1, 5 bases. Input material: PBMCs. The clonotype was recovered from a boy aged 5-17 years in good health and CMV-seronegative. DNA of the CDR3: TGTGCCAGCAGCTTGATGGGACTCAACCCCAACTATGGCTACACCTTC. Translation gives CASSLMGLNPNYGYTF.